Listed below are T cell receptor beta chains from one sample, sequenced in a study of cytomegalovirus exposure and HLA in healthy donors. Profiled with immunoSEQ multiplex PCR; TCRdb holds only in-frame clones, not every one. The data show roughly 130,000 clones, 55% to 80% seen once. Sequencing was carried out using PBMCs. The receptors come from a woman aged 40 to 49 in good health and CMV-seronegative. CDR3s include the opening cysteine and the closing phenylalanine or tryptophan.

v_call: TRBV5-4; j_call: TRBJ1-1; cdr3_aa: CASSRDFAEAFF
v_call: TRBV4-1; j_call: TRBJ1-5; cdr3_aa: CASSLGQGANNQPQHF
v_call: TRBV5-1; j_call: TRBJ2-2; cdr3_aa: CASSLAVGAGNTGELFF
v_call: TRBV5-4; j_call: TRBJ1-1; cdr3_aa: CASSLPGGLSSTEAFF
v_call: TRBV5-1; j_call: TRBJ1-2; cdr3_aa: CASSPRTGGSYGYTF
v_call: TRBV6-1; j_call: TRBJ1-5; cdr3_aa: CASNTRGNQPQHF
v_call: TRBV7-7; j_call: TRBJ1-1; cdr3_aa: CASSPQTGTGTEAFF
v_call: TRBV9; j_call: TRBJ1-2; cdr3_aa: CASSVSVGVKDYGYTF
v_call: TRBV6-5; j_call: TRBJ1-1; cdr3_aa: CASSVSPGGNTEAFF
v_call: TRBV6-1; j_call: TRBJ1-6; cdr3_aa: CASSVNRVQLNNSPLHF
v_call: TRBV2; j_call: TRBJ2-1; cdr3_aa: CASRLTFGYNEQFF
v_call: TRBV18; j_call: TRBJ1-3; cdr3_aa: CASSRTLQDSGNTIYF
v_call: TRBV28; j_call: TRBJ1-5; cdr3_aa: CASSTGEGYQPQHF
v_call: TRBV5-1; j_call: TRBJ2-2; cdr3_aa: CASSLGGGSTGELFF
v_call: TRBV29-1; j_call: TRBJ2-2; cdr3_aa: CSGGQPNTGELFF
v_call: TRBV6-5; j_call: TRBJ1-2; cdr3_aa: CASRRGANYGYTF
v_call: TRBV27; j_call: TRBJ1-6; cdr3_aa: CASSPQSQAGYSPLHF
v_call: TRBV2; j_call: TRBJ1-1; cdr3_aa: CASTLQQGNTEAFF
v_call: TRBV7-9; j_call: TRBJ1-4; cdr3_aa: CASSQRDRAPQEVKEKLFF
v_call: TRBV29-1; j_call: TRBJ1-5; cdr3_aa: CSVGEINQPQHF
v_call: TRBV4-2; j_call: TRBJ1-2; cdr3_aa: CASSPNSGSYGYTF
v_call: TRBV5-4; j_call: TRBJ2-3; cdr3_aa: CASSPRIRGGTDTQYF
v_call: TRBV28; j_call: TRBJ2-2; cdr3_aa: CASSTSGVYTGELFF
v_call: TRBV10-1; j_call: TRBJ2-3; cdr3_aa: CASGRTSLLAGGGDTQYF
v_call: TRBV28; j_call: TRBJ1-2; cdr3_aa: CASREGQGSLGGYTF
v_call: TRBV29-1; j_call: TRBJ1-3; cdr3_aa: CSVASGNTIYF
v_call: TRBV2; j_call: TRBJ2-5; cdr3_aa: CASSEKTGSVETQYF
v_call: TRBV4-2; j_call: TRBJ1-1; cdr3_aa: CASIPFVSLGNDRLEAFF